One and the same sample provided the 28 T cell receptor beta chains below, sequenced in a study of spatial heterogeneity in lung cancer. Study-wide points: Tumoral mutation counts were tracked by counts of expanded intratumoral alpha and beta TCRs.

TCRdb re-called the 5' RACE reads with MiXCR, one entry per CDR3 protein. The sample lists some 23,000 distinct CDR3 sequences, 8% to 10% occurring once. The time point is: sample taken at primary tumor resection. These receptors lack a known antigen. The specimen comprised lung tumor tissue, sampled at surgery. Receptors originate from a male donor with early-stage non-small cell lung cancer.

There are a few counts of this clonotype. V gene TRBV20-1 combines with J gene TRBJ2-5; D not resolved. CDR3 length equals 12 residues. Trimming removed 6 bases at V and 3 bases at J, with 11 bases between. Germline V CDR1 and CDR2: DFQATT, SNEGSKA (reference sequence). The chain's CDR3 is CSAIDWKETQYF. In nucleotides, the CDR3 is TGCAGTGCGATTGACTGGAAAGAGACCCAGTACTTC.

Many counts were recorded for this clonotype. This chain links TRBV5-1 with TRBJ2-3; the D gene is possibly TRBD1 (6 bases). The CDR3 has 15 amino acids. CDR1 SGHRS and CDR2 YFSETQ come from the germline V gene. The V gene lost 6 bases and the J gene lost 3 bases, with 17 bases spanning the gap. The CDR3 DNA is TGCGCCAGCAACCGGGACAATAGGTTGACAGATACGCAGTATTTT. Amino acid sequence: CASNRDNRLTDTQYF.

This clonotype occurred many times. V is TRBV29-1 and J is TRBJ1-2, with D perhaps matching TRBD1 (5 bases). Deletions cut 4 bases from V and 2 bases from J, with 11 bases between. Germline values: CDR1 SQVTM, CDR2 ANQGSEA. The CDR3 length is 13 residues. CDR3 region: CSVAPGGNYGYTF. The CDR3 bases are TGCAGCGTTGCCCCTGGGGGGAACTATGGCTACACCTTC.

Concerning this clonotype itself: This sequence may be a read error, since a much larger clone differs from it by one base. The V call is TRBV14, the J call TRBJ2-1; D perhaps matches TRBD2 (5 bases). Germline V CDR1 and CDR2: SGHDN, FVKESK. The CDR3 runs to 17 residues. Trimming left V 1 base short and J 7 bases short, with 20 bases between. CDR3 amino acids: CASSQVSGLATENEQFF. The CDR3 DNA follows: TGTGCCAGCAGCCAAGTTTCTGGGCTAGCAACCGAAAATGAGCAGTTCTTC.

The genes are TRBV27 and TRBJ2-7; maybe TRBD2 (5 bases). The CDR3 is 14 amino acids. Germline assignment: CDR1 MNHEY and CDR2 SMNVEV (reference sequence). V lost 4 bases and J lost 0, with 10 bases in between. The CDR3, as DNA: TGTGCCAGCAGTTCCCGCCGGGACTCCTACGAGCAGTACTTC. It specifies CASSSRRDSYEQYF.

This clonotype was seen repeatedly, ten times or more. The chain joins TRBV5-1 to TRBJ1-2; 7 bases match TRBD1. The germline V gene has CDR1 SGHRS and CDR2 YFSETQ. V was clipped by 0 bases and J by 3 bases; unmatched bases: 2. The CDR3 loop spans 14 amino acids. DNA for the CDR3: TGCGCCAGCAGCTTGGTGGGACAGTACTATGGCTACACCTTC. Translation gives CASSLVGQYYGYTF.

This clonotype appeared once. The V gene is TRBV25-1, the J gene TRBJ2-5; 12 positions agree with TRBD1. The CDR3 extends over 17 amino acids. Per the germline V gene, CDR1 is MGHDK and CDR2 is SYGVNS. With V trimmed by 3 bases and J by 2 bases, 7 bases remained unmatched. CDR3: CASSDPGQGALQETQYF. The CDR3 coding sequence is TGTGCCAGCAGTGATCCGGGACAGGGGGCCCTACAAGAGACCCAGTACTTC.

This clonotype has just a few counts. V is TRBV7-9 and J is TRBJ2-7; 11 positions match TRBD2. V lost 5 bases, J lost 2 bases, and 8 bases stayed unmatched. CDR3 length: 16 residues. Looked up from germline, CDR1 is SEHNR and CDR2 is FQNEAQ (reference sequence). The CDR3 sequence: CASSLSSGLAAYEQYF. The CDR3, as DNA: TGTGCCAGCAGCCTATCCTCGGGACTAGCGGCCTACGAGCAGTACTTC.

This clonotype was seen ten or more times. The genes are TRBV2 and TRBJ2-7; D unclear. V was clipped by 6 bases and J by 4 bases, with 4 bases between them. The CDR3 loop spans 10 amino acids. Germline values: CDR1 SNHLY, CDR2 FYNNEI. Written as DNA, the CDR3 is TGTGCCAGCAGGCAGTACGAGCAGTACTTC. Its protein product is CASRQYEQYF.

This clonotype was seen more than once but under ten times. The chain couples TRBV7-2 to TRBJ2-7, with D possibly matching TRBD1 (6 bases). Germline V gene sequence: CDR1 SGHTA, CDR2 FQGNSA. The CDR3 runs 14 residues. V shed 5 bases and J shed 4 bases, with 15 bases lying between them. CDR3 amino acids: CASSPRTVGYEQYF. The CDR3 DNA sequence: TGTGCCAGCAGCCCGAGGACAGTGGGGTACGAGCAGTACTTC.

In its sample, this clonotype was seen many times. The rearrangement uses TRBV10-3 and TRBJ2-1, with TRBD2 matching over 8 bases. CDR3 size: 14 residues. The V gene end was trimmed by 6 bases and the J gene end by 0 bases; junction bases not matched to a gene: 1. CDR1 is ENHRY and CDR2 is SYGVKD in the germline V gene. The CDR3 sequence: CAISGTSSYNEQFF. The CDR3 DNA is TGTGCCATCAGCGGGACTAGCTCCTACAATGAGCAGTTCTTC.

This clonotype was detected a few times. The chain carries TRBV18 and TRBJ2-3; D call uncertain. V shed 3 bases and J shed 4 bases, with 14 bases lying between them. CDR3 length: 15 residues. The germline gives CDR1 KGHSH, CDR2 LQKENI. The CDR3 region is CASSPRAPPADTQYF. The CDR3 DNA follows: TGTGCCAGCTCACCCCGGGCCCCTCCTGCAGATACGCAGTATTTT.

The chain employs TRBV20-1 and TRBJ2-3; D gene unclear. Germline CDR1 is DFQATT and CDR2 is SNEGSKA (reference sequence). CDR3 length: 14 residues. V was cut by 1 base and J by 0 bases, with 8 bases left in between. The CDR3 DNA reads TGCAGTGCTAGAGCCTTCGCTAGCACAGATACGCAGTATTTT. Translation gives CSARAFASTDTQYF.

This clonotype was counted many times. The genes are TRBV20-1 and TRBJ2-7; D call uncertain. Germline V lookup: CDR1 DFQATT, CDR2 SNEGSKA (reference sequence). Trimming left V 0 bases short and J 2 bases short, with 11 bases between. The CDR3 runs 14 residues. The CDR3 here is CSARDFGQPYEQYF. CDR3 sequence (DNA): TGCAGTGCTAGAGATTTCGGGCAGCCCTACGAGCAGTACTTC.

As for this clonotype: A clone one base away is much larger, so this may be a read error. The V call is TRBV12-3 or TRBV12-4, the J call TRBJ2-7; D is possibly TRBD2 (6 bases). The CDR3 has 16 residues. V lost 5 bases to trimming and J lost 1 base, with 18 bases between them. The CDR3 DNA sequence: TGTGCCAGCAGTGCCCGGACTACCTTCGGGTCCTACGAGCAGTACTTC. It translates to CASSARTTFGSYEQYF.

This clonotype was seen ten or more times. This chain uses TRBV5-8 with TRBJ2-7; D remains unclear. CDR1 and CDR2 (germline): SGHTS, YDEGEE. The CDR3 totals 14 residues. The V and J ends lost 1 base and 9 bases respectively, with 17 bases between them. The CDR3 DNA sequence: TGTGCCAGCAGCTTGAAAGCAGGTCTAATAGGGCAGTACTTC. This translates into CASSLKAGLIGQYF.

At least ten counts were recorded for this clonotype. The CDR3 DNA is TGCAGCGTGAAAAGAGGCTCCTACAATGAGCAGTTCTTC. Translation gives CSVKRGSYNEQFF. This rearrangement joins TRBV29-1 to TRBJ2-1; D uncertain. The CDR3 length is 13 residues. V was clipped by 6 bases and J by 0 bases, with 9 bases between them. CDR1 is SQVTM and CDR2 is ANQGSEA in the germline V gene.

This clonotype was seen at least ten times. J is TRBJ1-6 and V is TRBV30, with D unresolved. CDR1 is GTSNPN and CDR2 is SVGIG in the germline V gene (reference sequence). V was cut by 5 bases and J by 7 bases, with 9 bases left in between. The CDR3 is 12 amino acids. As DNA, the CDR3 is TGTGCCTGGGGGTTGAAGAATTCACCCCTCCACTTT. Encoded protein: CAWGLKNSPLHF.

This clonotype was counted between two and nine times. The genes are TRBV20-1 and TRBJ2-3; D is perhaps TRBD1 (5 bases). V was shortened by 3 bases and J by 0 bases, with 13 bases between the two germline ends. The germline gives CDR1 DFQATT, CDR2 SNEGSKA (reference sequence). The length of the CDR3 is 15 residues. The CDR3 nucleotides are TGCAGTGCTAGTCCGACAGTTACTAGCACAGATACGCAGTATTTT. Protein: CSASPTVTSTDTQYF.

The chain is built from TRBV2 and TRBJ2-7; no clear D. This CDR3 has 12 amino acids. Germline V gene sequence: CDR1 SNHLY, CDR2 FYNNEI. Trimming pared 2 bases from V and 4 bases from J, leaving 6 bases between. The CDR3 region is CASSEHGYEQYF. The CDR3 region has the DNA TGTGCCAGCAGTGAACACGGTTACGAGCAGTACTTC.

This clonotype has a count of ten or more. The chain has TRBV28 and TRBJ2-1; the match to TRBD2 covers 7 bases. CDR3 length equals 12 residues. The V gene end was trimmed by 8 bases and the J gene end by 5 bases; junction bases not matched to a gene: 3. Germline V gene data show CDR1 as MDHEN and CDR2 as SYDVKM. DNA for the CDR3: TGTGCCAGCGGGGGGGTCAACAATGAGCAGTTCTTC. Its protein product is CASGGVNNEQFF.

V is TRBV20-1 and J is TRBJ2-1; D ambiguous. This CDR3 has 13 residues. V lost 6 bases and J lost 1, with 10 bases in between. Germline V CDR1 and CDR2: DFQATT, SNEGSKA (reference sequence). The CDR3 DNA follows: TGCAGTGCAGGAGTAGGTTCCTACAATGAGCAGTTCTTC. Protein product: CSAGVGSYNEQFF.

This clonotype appeared many times. The chain is built from TRBV3-1 and TRBJ1-2; D might be TRBD1 (5 bases). Deletions cut 4 bases from V and 6 bases from J, with 12 bases between. Germline CDR1 reads LGHDT; CDR2 reads YNNKEL (reference sequence). CDR3 length equals 13 residues. The CDR3 nucleotides read TGTGCCAGCAGCCGGGGGGACCTGGATGGCTACACCTTC. It is translated as CASSRGDLDGYTF.

This clonotype was detected ten times or more. The J gene is TRBJ2-1, the V gene TRBV29-1; no reliable D call. Trimming removed 0 bases from V and 4 bases from J, with 1 base in between. The CDR3 contains 11 residues. The germline gives CDR1 SQVTM, CDR2 ANQGSEA. CDR3 protein: CSVEEYNEQFF. CDR3 sequence (DNA): TGCAGCGTTGAAGAATACAATGAGCAGTTCTTC.

This clonotype was observed a few times. This chain joins TRBV6-1 and TRBJ2-3, with D unclear. The germline V and J ends were trimmed by 5 bases and 4 bases, with 13 bases remaining between them. The CDR3 length is 14 residues. Germline lookup yields CDR1 MNHNS and CDR2 SASEGT. The CDR3 DNA sequence: TGTGCCAGCAGTCTTTCGGGCATCCCAGATACGCAGTATTTT. Its protein is CASSLSGIPDTQYF.

V gene TRBV7-8 combines with J gene TRBJ1-5; TRBD1 matches at 7 bases. The CDR3 runs to 16 residues. Germline CDR1 reads SGHVS; CDR2 reads FQNEAQ. V lost 1 base, J lost 1 base, and 4 bases stayed unmatched. The CDR3 DNA reads as TGTGCCAGCAGCTTAGAAGGGGGCTGGAGCAATCAGCCCCAGCATTTT. Translation gives CASSLEGGWSNQPQHF.

This clonotype occurred many times. The gene calls are TRBV5-1 and TRBJ2-2; D not resolved. The germline V gene encodes CDR1 SGHRS and CDR2 YFSETQ. Trimming took off 2 bases at V and 2 bases at J, with 19 bases between the two ends. The CDR3 contains 18 residues. The chain's CDR3 is CASSFIIHVGPNTGELFF. CDR3 nucleotides: TGCGCCAGCAGCTTCATCATTCATGTGGGCCCAAACACCGGGGAGCTGTTTTTT.

This clonotype was seen ten or more times. The chain has TRBV4-2 and TRBJ2-1; the D is unclear. Per the germline V gene, CDR1 is LGHNA and CDR2 is YNFKEQ. Trimming took off 4 bases at V and 2 bases at J, with 3 bases between the two ends. The CDR3 totals 12 residues. The CDR3 region has the DNA TGTGCCAGCAGCCTTACCTACAATGAGCAGTTCTTC. This codes for CASSLTYNEQFF.